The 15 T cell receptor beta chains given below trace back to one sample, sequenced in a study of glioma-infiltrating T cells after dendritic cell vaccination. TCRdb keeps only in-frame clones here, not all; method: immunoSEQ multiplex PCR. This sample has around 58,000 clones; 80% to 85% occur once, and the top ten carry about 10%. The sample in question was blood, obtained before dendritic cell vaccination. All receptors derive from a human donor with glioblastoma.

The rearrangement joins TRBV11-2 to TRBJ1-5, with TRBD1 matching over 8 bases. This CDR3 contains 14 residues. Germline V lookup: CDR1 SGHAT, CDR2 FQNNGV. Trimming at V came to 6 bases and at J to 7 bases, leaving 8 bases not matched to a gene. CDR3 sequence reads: CASRSDRVGQPQHF. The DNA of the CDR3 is TGTGCCAGCAGATCGGACAGGGTCGGCCAGCCCCAGCATTTT. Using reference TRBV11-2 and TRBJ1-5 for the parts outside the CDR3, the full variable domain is EAGVAQSPRYKIIEKRQSVAFWCNPISGHATLYWYQQILGQGPKLLIQFQNNGVVDDSQLPKDRFSAERLKGVDSTLKIQPAKLEDSAVYLCASRSDRVGQPQHFGDGTRLSIL.

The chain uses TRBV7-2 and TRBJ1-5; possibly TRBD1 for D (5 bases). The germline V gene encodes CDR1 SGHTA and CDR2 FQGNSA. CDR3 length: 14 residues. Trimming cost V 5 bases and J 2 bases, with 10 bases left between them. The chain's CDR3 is CASSQPQGNQPQHF. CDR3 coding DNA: TGTGCCAGCAGCCAGCCACAGGGCAATCAGCCCCAGCATTTT. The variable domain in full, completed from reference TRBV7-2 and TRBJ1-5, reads GAGVSQSPSNKVTEKGKDVELRCDPISGHTALYWYRQSLGQGLEFLIYFQGNSAPDKSGLPSDRFSAERTGGSVSTLTIQRTQQEDSAVYLCASSQPQGNQPQHFGDGTRLSIL.

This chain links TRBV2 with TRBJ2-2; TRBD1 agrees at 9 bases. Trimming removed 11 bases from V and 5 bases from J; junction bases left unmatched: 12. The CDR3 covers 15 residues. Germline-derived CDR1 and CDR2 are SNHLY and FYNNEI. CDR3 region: CASHSGTGYTGELFF. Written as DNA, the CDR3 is TGTGCCTCCCACTCCGGGACAGGGTATACCGGGGAGCTGTTTTTT.

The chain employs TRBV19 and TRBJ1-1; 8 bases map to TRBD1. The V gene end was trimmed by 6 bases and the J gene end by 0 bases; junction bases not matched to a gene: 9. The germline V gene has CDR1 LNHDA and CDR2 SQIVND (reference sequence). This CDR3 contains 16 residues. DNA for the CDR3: TGTGCCAGTAGAACCCTCCAGGGGGCCATGAACACTGAAGCTTTCTTT. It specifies CASRTLQGAMNTEAFF.

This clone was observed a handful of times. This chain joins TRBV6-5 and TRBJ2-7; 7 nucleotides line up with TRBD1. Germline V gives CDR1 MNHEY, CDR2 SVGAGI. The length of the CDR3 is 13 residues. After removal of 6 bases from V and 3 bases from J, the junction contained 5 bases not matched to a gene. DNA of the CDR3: TGTGCCAGCAGCCATACAGGGGTCTACGAGCAGTACTTC. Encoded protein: CASSHTGVYEQYF.

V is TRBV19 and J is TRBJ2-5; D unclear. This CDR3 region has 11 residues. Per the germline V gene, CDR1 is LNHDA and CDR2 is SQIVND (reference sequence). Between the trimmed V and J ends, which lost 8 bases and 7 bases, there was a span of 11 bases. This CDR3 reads CASSQSRTQYF. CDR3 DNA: TGTGCCAGTTCCCAGTCTAGGACCCAGTACTTC. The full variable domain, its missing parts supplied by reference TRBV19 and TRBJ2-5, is DGGITQSPKYLFRKEGQNVTLSCEQNLNHDAMYWYRQDPGQGLRLIYYSQIVNDFQKGDIAEGYSVSREKKESFPLTVTSAQKNPTAFYLCASSQSRTQYFGPGTRLLVL.

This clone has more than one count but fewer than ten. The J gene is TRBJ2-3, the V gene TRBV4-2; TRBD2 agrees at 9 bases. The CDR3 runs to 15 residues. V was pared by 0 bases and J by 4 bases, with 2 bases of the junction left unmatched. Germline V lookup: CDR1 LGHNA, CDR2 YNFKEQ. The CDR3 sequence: CASSQERGGPDTQYF. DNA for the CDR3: TGTGCCAGCAGCCAAGAGCGGGGGGGCCCAGATACGCAGTATTTT.

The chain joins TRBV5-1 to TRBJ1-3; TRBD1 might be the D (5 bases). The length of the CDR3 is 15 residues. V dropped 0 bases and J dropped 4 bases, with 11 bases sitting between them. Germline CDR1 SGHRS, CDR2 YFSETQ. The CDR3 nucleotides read TGCGCCAGCAGCTTGGATGGCGGGGACGGAAACACCATATATTTT. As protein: CASSLDGGDGNTIYF.

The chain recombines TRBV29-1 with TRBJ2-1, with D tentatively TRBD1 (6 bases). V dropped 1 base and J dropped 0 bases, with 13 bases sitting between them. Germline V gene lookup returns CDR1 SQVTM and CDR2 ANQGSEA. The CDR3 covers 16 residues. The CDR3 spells CSVEGQEGRSYNEQFF. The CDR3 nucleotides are TGCAGCGTTGAAGGACAGGAAGGGCGCTCCTACAATGAGCAGTTCTTC.

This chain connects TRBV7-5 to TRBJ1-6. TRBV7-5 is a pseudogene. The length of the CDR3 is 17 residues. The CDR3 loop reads CARSPSSERPSNSPLHF. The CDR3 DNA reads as TGTGCCAGAAGCCCCTCTAGTGAGAGACCGAGTAATTCACCCCTCCACTTT.

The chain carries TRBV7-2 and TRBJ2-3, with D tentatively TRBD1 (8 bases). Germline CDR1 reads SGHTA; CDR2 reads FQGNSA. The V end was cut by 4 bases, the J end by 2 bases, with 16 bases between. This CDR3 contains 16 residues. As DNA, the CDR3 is TGTGCCAGCAGCTCAGAACAGGGGGGGGCCACAGATACGCAGTATTTT. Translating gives CASSSEQGGATDTQYF.

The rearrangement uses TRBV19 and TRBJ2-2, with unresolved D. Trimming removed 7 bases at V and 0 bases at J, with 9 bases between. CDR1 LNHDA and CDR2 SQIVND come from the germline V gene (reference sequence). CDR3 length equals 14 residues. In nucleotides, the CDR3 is TGTGCCAGTACTCCGAGTCCGAACACCGGGGAGCTGTTTTTT. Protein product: CASTPSPNTGELFF.

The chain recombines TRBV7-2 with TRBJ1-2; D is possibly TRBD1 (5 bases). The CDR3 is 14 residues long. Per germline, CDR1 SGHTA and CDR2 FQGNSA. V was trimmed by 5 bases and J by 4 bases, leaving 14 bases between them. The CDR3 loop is CASSPVQEIYGYTF. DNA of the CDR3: TGTGCCAGCAGCCCCGTACAGGAGATCTATGGCTACACCTTC. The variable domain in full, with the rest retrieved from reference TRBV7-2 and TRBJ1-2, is GAGVSQSPSNKVTEKGKDVELRCDPISGHTALYWYRQSLGQGLEFLIYFQGNSAPDKSGLPSDRFSAERTGGSVSTLTIQRTQQEDSAVYLCASSPVQEIYGYTFGSGTRLTVV.

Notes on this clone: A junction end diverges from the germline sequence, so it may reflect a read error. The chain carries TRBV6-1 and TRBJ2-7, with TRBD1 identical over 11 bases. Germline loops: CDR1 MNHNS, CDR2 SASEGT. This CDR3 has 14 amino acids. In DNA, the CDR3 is TGTGCCGGCAGTGGGACAGGGGGCTCCTACGAGCAGTACTTC. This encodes CAGSGTGGSYEQYF.

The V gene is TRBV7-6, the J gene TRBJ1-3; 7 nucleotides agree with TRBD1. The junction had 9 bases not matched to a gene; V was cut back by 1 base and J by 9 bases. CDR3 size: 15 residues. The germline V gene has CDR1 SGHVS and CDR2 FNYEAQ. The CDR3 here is CASSLGQGRPITIYF. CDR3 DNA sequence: TGTGCCAGCAGCTTAGGACAGGGAAGGCCCATCACCATATATTTT.